This is a list of T cell receptor beta chains from one sample in a study of T cells after yellow fever vaccination. One entry per CDR3 protein results from TCRdb running MiXCR on the 5' RACE reads. The sample has some 110,000 distinct CDR3 sequences, about 7.8% seen once. This sample comprised CD4+ T cells sorted from PBMCs, obtained roughly 47 days after the first yellow fever vaccination. These receptor sequences come from a man aged 18 to 29 who received the YFV17D yellow fever vaccine. CDR3s include the opening cysteine and the closing phenylalanine or tryptophan. The D gene is left open where the match is weak. Where a row states a size, it is once, few, many or the class of an expanded clone; other rows omit it.

v_call: TRBV6-1; d_call: TRBD1; clone_size: many; j_call: TRBJ1-6; cdr3_nt: TGTGCCAGCAGAGAAACGACAGGGTCAGGATCACCCCTCCACTTT; cdr3_aa: CASRETTGSGSPLHF
v_call: TRBV30; d_call: .; clone_size: few; j_call: TRBJ1-5; cdr3_nt: TGTGCCTGGACGGTGGCGGGCAATCAGCCCCAGCATTTT; cdr3_aa: CAWTVAGNQPQHF
v_call: TRBV7-2; d_call: .; clone_size: many; j_call: TRBJ1-5; cdr3_nt: TGTGCCAGCAGCAAAGATCCCAATCAGCCCCAGCATTTT; cdr3_aa: CASSKDPNQPQHF
v_call: TRBV5-4; d_call: .; clone_size: .; j_call: TRBJ2-1; cdr3_nt: TGTGCCAGCGGCCTGGGGCCCGACAATGAGCAGTTCTTC; cdr3_aa: CASGLGPDNEQFF
v_call: TRBV12-3/TRBV12-4; d_call: .; clone_size: many; j_call: TRBJ1-5; cdr3_nt: TGTGCCAGCAGTTTAGCGGGGGGATCTGATCAGCCCCAGCATTTT; cdr3_aa: CASSLAGGSDQPQHF
v_call: TRBV4-2; d_call: TRBD2; clone_size: .; j_call: TRBJ2-1; cdr3_nt: TGTGCCAGCAGCCAAGACCCGCGGGGGGGCTTTAATGAGCAGTTCTTC; cdr3_aa: CASSQDPRGGFNEQFF
v_call: TRBV3-1; d_call: .; clone_size: many; j_call: TRBJ2-3; cdr3_nt: TGTGCCAGCAGCCAAGAAGGAGGGGCTGGGTTTGATACGCAGTATTTT; cdr3_aa: CASSQEGGAGFDTQYF
v_call: TRBV12-3/TRBV12-4; d_call: TRBD1; clone_size: many; j_call: TRBJ1-5; cdr3_nt: TGTGCCAGCAGTTCGACAGGGGGAGGCAATCAGCCCCAGCATTTT; cdr3_aa: CASSSTGGGNQPQHF
v_call: TRBV7-3; d_call: .; clone_size: few; j_call: TRBJ1-1; cdr3_nt: TGTGCCAGCAGCCCCGGCCCCTTCAACACTGAAGCTTTCTTT; cdr3_aa: CASSPGPFNTEAFF
v_call: TRBV6-5; d_call: TRBD2; clone_size: .; j_call: TRBJ2-5; cdr3_nt: TGTGCCAGCAGTTACTCGTTTTATCAGCGGGGGAAGACCCAGTACTTC; cdr3_aa: CASSYSFYQRGKTQYF
v_call: TRBV7-2; d_call: TRBD2; clone_size: many; j_call: TRBJ2-5; cdr3_nt: TGTGCCAGCAGCTTAGGGACTAGCGGGGCCCTGGAGACCCAGTACTTC; cdr3_aa: CASSLGTSGALETQYF
v_call: TRBV4-1; d_call: .; clone_size: many; j_call: TRBJ2-3; cdr3_nt: TGCGCCAGCAGCCAAGATTGGGCCCTCAGCACAGATACGCAGTATTTT; cdr3_aa: CASSQDWALSTDTQYF
v_call: TRBV3-1; d_call: TRBD1; clone_size: many; j_call: TRBJ2-4; cdr3_nt: TGTGCCAGCAGCCAGAAGACAGGGCAAGGCATTCAGTACTTC; cdr3_aa: CASSQKTGQGIQYF
v_call: TRBV15; d_call: TRBD1; clone_size: many; j_call: TRBJ1-3; cdr3_nt: TGTGCCACCAGCATAGACAGGGATAACACCATATATTTT; cdr3_aa: CATSIDRDNTIYF
v_call: TRBV20-1; d_call: TRBD2; clone_size: many; j_call: TRBJ2-3; cdr3_nt: TGCAGTGCGGAACTAGCGGGGGGCACAGATACGCAGTATTTT; cdr3_aa: CSAELAGGTDTQYF
v_call: TRBV20-1; d_call: .; clone_size: many; j_call: TRBJ1-1; cdr3_nt: TGCATCTCCAGGATGAACACTGAAGCTTTCTTT; cdr3_aa: CISRMNTEAFF
v_call: TRBV5-4; d_call: TRBD1; clone_size: many; j_call: TRBJ1-6; cdr3_nt: TGTGCCAGCAGCCCCAGACAGGGGGGGTCACCCCTCCACTTT; cdr3_aa: CASSPRQGGSPLHF
v_call: TRBV20-1; d_call: .; clone_size: few; j_call: TRBJ1-2; cdr3_nt: TGCAGTGCTAGAGATCCCGCAGGTGTCGCGTATACGGGCTACACCTTC; cdr3_aa: CSARDPAGVAYTGYTF
v_call: TRBV5-8; d_call: .; clone_size: many; j_call: TRBJ1-5; cdr3_nt: TGTGCCAGCAGCTTGTACACCAGCAATCAGCCCCAGCATTTT; cdr3_aa: CASSLYTSNQPQHF
v_call: TRBV4-2; d_call: TRBD2; clone_size: .; j_call: TRBJ2-5; cdr3_nt: TGTGCCAGCAGCGATAGCGGGGGGGCCGGAGAGACCCAGTACTTC; cdr3_aa: CASSDSGGAGETQYF
v_call: TRBV20-1; d_call: .; clone_size: .; j_call: TRBJ2-2; cdr3_nt: TGCAGCGCTAGAGGAGGTGGATACAGTACGAACACCGGGGAGCTGTTTTTT; cdr3_aa: CSARGGGYSTNTGELFF
v_call: TRBV7-2; d_call: .; clone_size: few; j_call: TRBJ2-3; cdr3_nt: TGTGCCAGCAGCTCCCGGTCTGATACGCAGTATTTT; cdr3_aa: CASSSRSDTQYF
v_call: TRBV6-1; d_call: .; clone_size: many; j_call: TRBJ2-3; cdr3_nt: TGTGCCAGCAGTGAACTTGGAAAATCAGATACGCAGTATTTT; cdr3_aa: CASSELGKSDTQYF
v_call: TRBV20-1; d_call: TRBD1; clone_size: many; j_call: TRBJ1-4; cdr3_nt: TGCAGTGCCCACGGACAGGGGGCGGGAGGCGAAAAACTGTTTTTT; cdr3_aa: CSAHGQGAGGEKLFF
v_call: TRBV6-2/TRBV6-3; d_call: .; clone_size: many; j_call: TRBJ1-2; cdr3_nt: TGTGCCAGCAGTTACGTCGTATACTATGGCTACACCTTC; cdr3_aa: CASSYVVYYGYTF
v_call: TRBV28; d_call: .; clone_size: many; j_call: TRBJ2-1; cdr3_nt: TGTGCCAGCAGTTTATACAGGATTGTTCGTTCGGTTAGTTATGAGCAGTTCTTC; cdr3_aa: CASSLYRIVRSVSYEQFF
v_call: TRBV27; d_call: TRBD2; clone_size: many; j_call: TRBJ2-1; cdr3_nt: TGTGCCAGCACCAAAGCGGGGGAGCCATACAATGAGCAGTTCTTC; cdr3_aa: CASTKAGEPYNEQFF
v_call: TRBV5-1; d_call: .; clone_size: medium-sized; j_call: TRBJ2-5; cdr3_nt: TGCGCCAGCAGCTTGTTGGGGGCCGGGGAGACCCAGTACTTC; cdr3_aa: CASSLLGAGETQYF
v_call: TRBV9; d_call: .; clone_size: .; j_call: TRBJ1-5; cdr3_nt: TGTGCCAGCAGCGTAGGAGGGGGTGACAATCAGCCCCAGCATTTT; cdr3_aa: CASSVGGGDNQPQHF
v_call: TRBV29-1; d_call: .; clone_size: many; j_call: TRBJ2-3; cdr3_nt: TGCAGCGTTGAGGAAGCGGGTGGAGATACGCAGTATTTT; cdr3_aa: CSVEEAGGDTQYF
v_call: TRBV7-3; d_call: TRBD2; clone_size: few; j_call: TRBJ2-5; cdr3_nt: TGTGCCAGCAGCTTAGATGGCGGGGGGTCCCATAGAGAGACCCAGTACTTC; cdr3_aa: CASSLDGGGSHRETQYF
v_call: TRBV6-1; d_call: .; clone_size: many; j_call: TRBJ1-3; cdr3_nt: TGTGCCAGCAGGGAGACAGGACTCGGGGACACCATATATTTT; cdr3_aa: CASRETGLGDTIYF
v_call: TRBV7-6; d_call: TRBD1; clone_size: .; j_call: TRBJ2-5; cdr3_nt: TGTGCCAGCAGCTACCGTGACAGGGAAGAGACCCAGTACTTC; cdr3_aa: CASSYRDREETQYF
v_call: TRBV27; d_call: .; clone_size: many; j_call: TRBJ2-1; cdr3_nt: TGTGCCAGCCTTGTTTGGCCAAATACCTACAATGAGCAGTTCTTC; cdr3_aa: CASLVWPNTYNEQFF
v_call: TRBV20-1; d_call: TRBD2; clone_size: many; j_call: TRBJ2-3; cdr3_nt: TGCAGTGCTCCTCCCGGGGGGTCATACACAGATACGCAGTATTTT; cdr3_aa: CSAPPGGSYTDTQYF
v_call: TRBV10-1; d_call: .; clone_size: many; j_call: TRBJ2-1; cdr3_nt: TGCGCCAGCAGCGACCCCGGACGTGAGCAGTTCTTC; cdr3_aa: CASSDPGREQFF
v_call: TRBV20-1; d_call: TRBD2; clone_size: many; j_call: TRBJ2-2; cdr3_nt: TGCAGTGCTAGAAAGCCGGGACTAGCGGCGAACACCGGGGAGCTGTTTTTT; cdr3_aa: CSARKPGLAANTGELFF
v_call: TRBV6-1; d_call: .; clone_size: many; j_call: TRBJ2-3; cdr3_nt: TGTGCCAGCAGTGAATTCGGACCTAGCACAGATACGCAGTATTTT; cdr3_aa: CASSEFGPSTDTQYF
v_call: TRBV2; d_call: .; clone_size: .; j_call: TRBJ2-3; cdr3_nt: TGTGCCAGCAGTGAATCCGGAGATACGCAGTATTTT; cdr3_aa: CASSESGDTQYF
v_call: TRBV6-2/TRBV6-3; d_call: TRBD2; clone_size: many; j_call: TRBJ2-3; cdr3_nt: TGTGCCAGCAGCCGCGGGGGGGCCGAAGATACGCAGTATTTT; cdr3_aa: CASSRGGAEDTQYF
v_call: TRBV6-1; d_call: TRBD1; clone_size: many; j_call: TRBJ2-6; cdr3_nt: TGTGCCAGCAACATACAGGGGGCTGGGGCCAACGTCCTGACTTTC; cdr3_aa: CASNIQGAGANVLTF
v_call: TRBV18; d_call: .; clone_size: many; j_call: TRBJ2-3; cdr3_nt: TGTGCCAGCTCCCGGCCATTTGACGGCACAGATACGCAGTATTTT; cdr3_aa: CASSRPFDGTDTQYF
v_call: TRBV5-1; d_call: .; clone_size: many; j_call: TRBJ2-7; cdr3_nt: TGCGCCAGCAGCCTGGGTGCCTCAGTGACAGACGAGCAGTACTTC; cdr3_aa: CASSLGASVTDEQYF
v_call: TRBV29-1; d_call: .; clone_size: many; j_call: TRBJ2-3; cdr3_nt: TGCAGCGCCGACCAAGGGGCCGGCACAGATACGCAGTATTTT; cdr3_aa: CSADQGAGTDTQYF